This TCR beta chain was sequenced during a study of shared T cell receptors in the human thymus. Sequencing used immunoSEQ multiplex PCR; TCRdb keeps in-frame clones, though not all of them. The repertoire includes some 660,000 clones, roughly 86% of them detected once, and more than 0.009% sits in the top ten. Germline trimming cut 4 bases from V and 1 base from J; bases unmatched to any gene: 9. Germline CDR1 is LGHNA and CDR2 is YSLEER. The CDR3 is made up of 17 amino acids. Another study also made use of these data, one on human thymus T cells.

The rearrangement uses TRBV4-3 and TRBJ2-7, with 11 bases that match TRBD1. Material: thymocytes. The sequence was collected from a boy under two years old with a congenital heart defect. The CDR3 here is CASSLYTGTGGSYEQYF. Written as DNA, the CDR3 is TGCGCCAGCAGCCTTTATACCGGGACAGGGGGGTCCTACGAGCAGTACTTC.